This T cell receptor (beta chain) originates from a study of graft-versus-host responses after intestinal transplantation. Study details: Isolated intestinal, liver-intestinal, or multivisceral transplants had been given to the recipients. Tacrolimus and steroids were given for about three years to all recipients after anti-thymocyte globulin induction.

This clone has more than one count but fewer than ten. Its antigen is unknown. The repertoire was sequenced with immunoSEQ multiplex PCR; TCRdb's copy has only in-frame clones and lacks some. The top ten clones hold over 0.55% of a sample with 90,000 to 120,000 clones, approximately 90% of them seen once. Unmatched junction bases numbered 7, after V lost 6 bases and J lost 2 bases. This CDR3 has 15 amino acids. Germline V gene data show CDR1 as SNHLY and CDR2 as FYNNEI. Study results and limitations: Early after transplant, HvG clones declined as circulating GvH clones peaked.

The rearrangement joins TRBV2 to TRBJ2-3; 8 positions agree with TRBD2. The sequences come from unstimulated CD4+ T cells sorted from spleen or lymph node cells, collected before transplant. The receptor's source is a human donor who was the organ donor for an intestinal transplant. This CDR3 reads CASRWSGGITDTQYF. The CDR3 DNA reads TGTGCCAGCAGATGGTCGGGGGGGATCACAGATACGCAGTATTTT. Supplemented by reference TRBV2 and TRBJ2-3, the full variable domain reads EPEVTQTPSHQVTQMGQEVILRCVPISNHLYFYWYRQILGQKVEFLVSFYNNEISEKSEIFDDQFSVERPDGSNFTLKIRSTKLEDSAMYFCASRWSGGITDTQYFGPGTRLTVL.